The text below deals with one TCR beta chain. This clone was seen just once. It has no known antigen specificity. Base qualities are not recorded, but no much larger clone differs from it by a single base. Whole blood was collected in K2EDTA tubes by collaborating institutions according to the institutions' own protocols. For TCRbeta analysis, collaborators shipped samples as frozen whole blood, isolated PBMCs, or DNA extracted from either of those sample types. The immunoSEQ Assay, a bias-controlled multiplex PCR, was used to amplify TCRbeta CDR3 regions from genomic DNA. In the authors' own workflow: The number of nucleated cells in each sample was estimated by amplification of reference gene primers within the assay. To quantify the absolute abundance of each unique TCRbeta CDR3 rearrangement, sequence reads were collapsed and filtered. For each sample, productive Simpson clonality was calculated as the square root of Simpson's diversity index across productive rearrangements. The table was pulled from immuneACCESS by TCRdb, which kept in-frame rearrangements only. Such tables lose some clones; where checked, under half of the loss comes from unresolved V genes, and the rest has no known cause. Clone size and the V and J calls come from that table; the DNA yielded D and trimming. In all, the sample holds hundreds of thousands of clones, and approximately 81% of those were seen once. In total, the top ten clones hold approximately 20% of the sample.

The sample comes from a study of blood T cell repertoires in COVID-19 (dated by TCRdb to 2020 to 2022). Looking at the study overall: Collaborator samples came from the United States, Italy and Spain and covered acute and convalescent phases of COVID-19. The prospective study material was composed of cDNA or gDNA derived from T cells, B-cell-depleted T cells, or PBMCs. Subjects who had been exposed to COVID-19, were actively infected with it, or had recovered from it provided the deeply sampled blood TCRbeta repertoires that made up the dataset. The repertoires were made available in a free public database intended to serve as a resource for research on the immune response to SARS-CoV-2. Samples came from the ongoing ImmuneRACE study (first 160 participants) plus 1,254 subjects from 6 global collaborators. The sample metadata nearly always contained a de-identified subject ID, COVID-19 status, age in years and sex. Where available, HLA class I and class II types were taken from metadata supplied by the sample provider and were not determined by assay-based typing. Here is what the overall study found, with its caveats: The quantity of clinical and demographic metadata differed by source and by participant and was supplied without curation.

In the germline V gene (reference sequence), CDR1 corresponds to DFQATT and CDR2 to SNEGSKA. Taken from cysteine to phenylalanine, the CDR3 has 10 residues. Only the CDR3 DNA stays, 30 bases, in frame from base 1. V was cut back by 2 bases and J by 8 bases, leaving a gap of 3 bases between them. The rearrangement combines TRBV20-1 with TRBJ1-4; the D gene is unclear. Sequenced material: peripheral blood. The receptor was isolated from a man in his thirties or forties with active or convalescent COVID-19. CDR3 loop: CSARREKLFF. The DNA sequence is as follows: TGCAGTGCTAGACGGGAAAAACTGTTTTTT.